The sequence of this T cell receptor (beta chain) was determined in a study of CD8 T cells in ankylosing spondylitis (dated by TCRdb to 2015 to 2018). In terms of the full investigation: T cell receptor beta repertoires were profiled in healthy donors and ankylosing spondylitis patients so that disease-linked TCR variants could be found. The full study cohort comprised around 23 ankylosing spondylitis patients and some 110 healthy donors. Peripheral blood was sampled, and synovial fluid was also collected from ankylosing spondylitis patients.

Sequencer: Illumina HiSeq 2500. Quantitative 5'-RACE with molecular barcodes was the method used to prepare the TCR beta libraries. The paper's data handling went like this. Disease-linked TCR variants were identified with a new computational method built on a probabilistic model of VDJ rearrangement. The public sequencing data were trimmed at Q25 with fastp and processed into clonotypes with MiXCR by TCRdb, which kept only in-frame beta chains. Rows with one shared CDR3 protein collapse into an entry with the most common genes and DNA. These V and J calls originate from TCRdb's pipeline instead of the authors' own analysis. The sample yields some 400,000 distinct CDR3 sequences; around 20% were counted once. Less than 20% of the sample is held by the ten biggest clonotypes. General findings and caveats noted by the study authors: A CD8+ phenotype was shown by the disease-linked clones, which were found at relatively low frequencies in peripheral blood. Blood from ankylosing spondylitis patients appeared to be characterized by a TCR beta motif made up of several highly homologous amino acid variants. The disease-linked clones were reported to be significantly enriched in matched synovial fluid samples from ankylosing spondylitis patients. Some TCR beta motif variants had previously been reported in synovial fluid and blood of reactive arthritis patients, which suggested common disease-initiation mechanisms.

CDR1 is given as SGHVS and CDR2 as FQNEAQ, both from the germline V gene. The junction carries 13 bases between V and J, which are trimmed by 5 bases and 2 bases respectively. Taken from cysteine to phenylalanine, the CDR3 has 15 residues. Just the 45-base CDR3 DNA is kept, in frame starting at base 1. In this sample, this clonotype turned up a few times. The specificity of this receptor is unknown. The sample holds no much larger clone one base away, and base qualities are not on file. The rearranged chain carries TRBV7-8 and TRBJ2-1; matching of 6 bases hints at TRBD1 as the D gene. The sequence was obtained from a male donor with ankylosing spondylitis. Sequenced sample: blood, either unsorted or a sorted T cell fraction (not recorded which). The CDR3 in this case is CASSTRTATYNEQFF. The nucleotide sequence is given as TGTGCCAGCAGCACGCGGACAGCAACCTACAATGAGCAGTTCTTC.